The 18 T cell receptor beta chains listed next were all sequenced from one sample in a study of blood T cells in healthy people across ages. Sample-barcoded 5' priming and a J-beta primer mix drove a second PCR of roughly 6 to 12 cycles. TCRdb reanalysed the 5' RACE reads using MiXCR and keeps one entry per CDR3 protein. The profile shows about 620,000 distinct CDR3 sequences, around 50% of them singletons. Sequenced sample: blood. All receptors derive from an elderly woman in good health.

CDR3 loop: CASSHTGTSGRVGEQFF. The CDR3 DNA follows: TGCGCCAGCAGCCACACGGGGACTAGCGGGAGAGTGGGTGAGCAGTTCTTC. The chain is built from TRBV4-1 and TRBJ2-1; 14 bases align to TRBD2. The CDR3 covers 17 residues. CDR1 MGHRA and CDR2 YSYEKL come from the germline V gene. The V segment lost 3 bases and the J segment 9 bases; nucleotides outside the gene matches: 10.

CDR3 in amino acids: CASSQDLQTYNEQFF. DNA for the CDR3: TGTGCCAGCAGCCAAGATCTCCAGACCTACAATGAGCAGTTCTTC. The gene calls are TRBV4-2 and TRBJ2-1; no clear D gene. This CDR3 comprises 15 residues. The germline V and J ends were trimmed by 0 bases and 2 bases, with 8 bases remaining between them. CDR1 is LGHNA and CDR2 is YNFKEQ in the germline V gene.

Regarding this clonotype: At one end the junction does not follow the germline gene, possibly because of a read error. The chain recombines TRBV4-2 with TRBJ1-6, with 9 bases fitting TRBD1. CDR3 length: 15 residues. Germline V gene sequence: CDR1 LGHNA, CDR2 YNFKEQ. In DNA, the CDR3 is TGTGCCTGCAGCCGACTTAAACAGGGGGCTTCACCCCTCCACTTT. The encoded protein is CACSRLKQGASPLHF.

This clonotype was recorded a few times. The CDR3 DNA follows: TGCAGCGTTGGCAGGGGTTTAATTAACACTGAAGCTTTCTTT. Residues: CSVGRGLINTEAFF. The chain joins TRBV29-1 to TRBJ1-1; possibly TRBD1 for D (6 bases). Germline V gene data show CDR1 as SQVTM and CDR2 as ANQGSEA. V was shortened by 4 bases and J by 2 bases, with 14 bases between the two germline ends. This CDR3 is built from 14 residues.

This clonotype was recorded at least ten times. This chain uses TRBV29-1 with TRBJ2-5; no clear D. This CDR3 spans 10 amino acids. The germline CDR1 and CDR2 sequences are SQVTM and ANQGSEA. The V end lost 2 bases, the J end lost 5 bases, and 3 bases lay between the germline ends. The CDR3 DNA is TGCAGCGTTGAACTGGAGACCCAGTACTTC. It codes for CSVELETQYF. Full variable domain (rest looked up from reference TRBV29-1 and TRBJ2-5): SAVISQKPSRDICQRGTSLTIQCQVDSQVTMMFWYRQQPGQSLTLIATANQGSEATYESGFVIDKFPISRPNLTFSTLTVSNMSPEDSSIYLCSVELETQYFGPGTRLLVL.

This clonotype was recorded at least ten times. V and J are TRBV20-1 and TRBJ1-2; D perhaps matches TRBD1 (6 bases). From germline, CDR1 is DFQATT and CDR2 SNEGSKA (reference sequence). The germline V and J ends were trimmed by 1 base and 7 bases, with 13 bases remaining between them. The CDR3 consists of 13 residues. CDR3 in DNA: TGCAGTGCTAGAGGAACAGGGAACATTGGCTACACCTTC. It is translated as CSARGTGNIGYTF.

The V gene is TRBV27, the J gene TRBJ2-7; D may be TRBD1 (5 bases). The CDR3 runs to 14 residues. Trimming shortened V by 4 bases and J by 3 bases, and 13 bases separated the two germline ends. The germline CDR1 and CDR2 sequences are MNHEY and SMNVEV (reference sequence). CDR3 residues: CASSSTANLYEQYF. The CDR3 DNA follows: TGTGCCAGCAGTTCGACAGCCAACCTCTACGAGCAGTACTTC.

The chain links TRBV29-1 to TRBJ2-3; 9 bases map to TRBD2. Germline CDR1 SQVTM, CDR2 ANQGSEA. The J segment lost 3 bases and the V segment lost 7 bases, leaving 11 bases of the junction unmatched. The CDR3 is 15 amino acids. CDR3 DNA: TGCAGCGCCCTAGGCGGGAGGGCCAGGACAGATACGCAGTATTTT. Encoded protein: CSALGGRARTDTQYF.

This clonotype was detected only once. The chain couples TRBV7-2 to TRBJ2-5; unclear D gene. In germline, CDR1 is SGHTA, CDR2 FQGNSA. This CDR3 spans 12 amino acids. Trimming stripped 6 bases from V and 13 bases from J, with 18 bases between. The CDR3 reads CASRQTGYELYF. CDR3 coding DNA: TGTGCCAGCAGACAAACTGGCTACGAGCTGTACTTC.

This clonotype has a handful of counts. V is TRBV2 and J is TRBJ2-3; 9 bases are a match to TRBD1. Trimming at V came to 1 base and at J to 2 bases, leaving 1 base not matched to a gene. The CDR3 covers 15 residues. Germline V gene data show CDR1 as SNHLY and CDR2 as FYNNEI. The CDR3, as DNA: TGTGCCAGCAGTGAAGGGACAGGGGTCACAGATACGCAGTATTTT. Its translation is CASSEGTGVTDTQYF.

This clonotype was observed at least ten times. The chain couples TRBV5-4 to TRBJ2-3; D call uncertain. With 5 bases removed from V and 0 bases from J, the gap between germline ends came to 13 bases. The germline gives CDR1 SGHNT, CDR2 YYREEE (reference sequence). The CDR3 loop spans 15 amino acids. The CDR3: CASSQFPASTDTQYF. CDR3 in DNA: TGTGCCAGCAGTCAGTTTCCGGCAAGCACAGATACGCAGTATTTT.

This clonotype occurred a few times. V gene TRBV20-1 combines with J gene TRBJ1-1, with 7 bases matching TRBD1. V was clipped by 6 bases and J by 1 base; unmatched bases: 11. Germline V gene sequence: CDR1 DFQATT, CDR2 SNEGSKA (reference sequence). The CDR3 runs 15 residues. CDR3 in amino acids: CSATPQRQGNTEAFF. In DNA, the CDR3 is TGCAGTGCCACGCCCCAACGACAGGGGAACACTGAAGCTTTCTTT.

The table lists this clonotype with many counts. The rearrangement uses TRBV6-5 and TRBJ2-3, with 10 positions matching TRBD1. J was trimmed by 3 bases and V by 5 bases; bases with no gene match: 5. Germline loops: CDR1 MNHEY, CDR2 SVGAGI. The CDR3 has 15 amino acids. Here the CDR3 DNA reads TGTGCCAGCAGTCAACCGGGACAGGGGACAGATACGCAGTATTTT. Translated, it gives CASSQPGQGTDTQYF.

The V and J genes are TRBV27 and TRBJ1-5; a weak D match, TRBD1 (6 bases). The CDR3 is made up of 17 amino acids. Germline lookup yields CDR1 MNHEY and CDR2 SMNVEV (reference sequence). V lost 4 bases to trimming and J lost 0 bases, with 16 bases between them. The chain's CDR3 is CASSSQGFFYSNQPQHF. The DNA of the CDR3 is TGTGCCAGCAGTTCTCAGGGGTTCTTCTATAGCAATCAGCCCCAGCATTTT.

This clonotype was recorded once. The chain employs TRBV3-1 and TRBJ2-6; unclear D gene. Germline V lookup: CDR1 LGHDT, CDR2 YNNKEL (reference sequence). The CDR3 extends over 16 amino acids. Trimming left V 4 bases short and J 0 bases short, with 10 bases between. The CDR3 loop reads CASSLYGYSGANVLTF. CDR3 DNA: TGTGCCAGCAGCCTTTACGGTTACTCTGGGGCCAACGTCCTGACTTTC.

J is TRBJ2-1 and V is TRBV6-5, with a tentative D call TRBD2 (6 bases). The V gene's germline CDR1 is MNHEY and CDR2 SVGAGI. V lost 4 bases and J lost 10, with 17 bases in between. This CDR3 spans 14 amino acids. Written as DNA, the CDR3 is TGTGCCAGCAGTTTCCCGGGACTTCCTGGGGAGCAGTTCTTC. Amino acids: CASSFPGLPGEQFF.

The rearrangement joins TRBV5-1 to TRBJ2-7, with D possibly being TRBD1 (5 bases). The CDR3 has 14 residues. In germline, CDR1 is SGHRS, CDR2 YFSETQ. V gave up 4 bases and J gave up 7 bases, with 18 bases separating them. Here the CDR3 reads CASSPRQSGAEQYF. Written as DNA, the CDR3 is TGCGCCAGCAGCCCGCGACAGTCTGGGGCAGAGCAGTACTTC.

In its sample, this clonotype was seen a few times. V and J are TRBV3-1 and TRBJ1-2; D call uncertain. Per the germline V gene, CDR1 is LGHDT and CDR2 is YNNKEL (reference sequence). V dropped 4 bases and J dropped 7 bases, with 19 bases sitting between them. This CDR3 is 15 amino acids long. The CDR3 protein is CASSLKAGASGGYTF. In DNA form, the CDR3 reads TGTGCCAGCAGCCTAAAGGCCGGAGCCTCGGGTGGCTACACCTTC.